The present T cell receptor beta chain was sequenced within a study of T cells in Graves' hyperthyroidism and ophthalmopathy. Across the study: Initial diagnosis, before any treatment, was when peripheral blood was collected.

It was RNA transcripts that yielded the amplified TCR beta CDR3 regions. A first-round RT-PCR of the TCR CDR3 used the HTBI primer set. TCRdb redid the calling of the multiplex PCR reads with MiXCR, one entry per CDR3 protein. The sample lists approximately 330,000 distinct CDR3 sequences; 15% to 20% were seen once. CDR1 MNHNY and CDR2 SVGAGI come from the germline V gene (reference sequence). The V end was cut by 2 bases, the J end by 1 base, with 11 bases between. CDR3 length: 15 amino acids. This clonotype was detected ten times or more. This clonotype originated in a woman aged 50 to 65 with Graves' hyperthyroidism. The chain carries TRBV6-6 and TRBJ1-1; TRBD1 might be the D (6 bases). Sequenced sample: blood. The CDR3 DNA reads as TGTGCCAGCAGTTACCGTAGAGGGGGGAACACTGAAGCTTTCTTT. It specifies CASSYRRGGNTEAFF.